The present TCR beta chain was sequenced within a study of T cells in women clearing cervical HPV infection. Study overall: Blood came at first lesion visit for cases, post-clearance for controls. Study-level points and caveats: Unknown T-cell numbers per sample may underlie the richness differences. CIN3+ cases had significantly higher TCR richness than controls; evenness did not differ.

On this clone itself: Its antigen remains unknown. The read finishes 3 residues shy of the CDR3 end, and the germline J gene is used to complete it.

The protocol was immunoSEQ multiplex PCR, while the TCRdb copy is restricted to in-frame clones and leaves out a portion. The table for this sample gives about 25,000 clones. The CDR3 has 10 residues. In germline, CDR1 is SQVTM, CDR2 ANQGSEA. This chain links TRBV29-1 with TRBJ1-1; D is possibly TRBD1 (5 bases). The material sequenced was blood buffy coat. The receptor was isolated from a woman between 18 and 70 years old with a cervical HPV16 infection that either progressed to CIN3+ or cleared (not recorded which). The sequenced part of the CDR3 DNA is TGCAGCTACCAGGGCGCCGAA. Translating it yields CSYQGAE. The whole CDR3 is CSYQGAEAFF.